The 22 T cell receptor beta chains reported below all come from one sample, sequenced in a study of shared clonotypes between healthy human individuals. The assay was immunoSEQ multiplex PCR, and TCRdb's table has in-frame clones only and misses some. The table includes about half a million clones, 65% to 80% detected once. The specimen sequenced was PBMCs. The origin of the receptors is a woman aged 40 to 50 in good health. Some clones in this sample may be carry-over from other donors' samples.

The chain joins TRBV7-8 to TRBJ2-1; D tentatively fits TRBD1 or TRBD2 (5 bases each). Germline V gene data show CDR1 as SGHVS and CDR2 as FQNEAQ. The CDR3 is made up of 17 amino acids. The V gene lost 5 bases and the J gene lost 0 bases, with 17 bases spanning the gap. CDR3 loop: CASSPTRFGGSYNEQFF. DNA of the CDR3: TGTGCCAGCAGCCCTACTAGGTTTGGGGGCTCCTACAATGAGCAGTTCTTC. The full variable domain, in which reference TRBV7-8 and TRBJ2-1 provide the parts outside the CDR3, is GAGVSQSPRYKVAKRGQDVALRCDPISGHVSLFWYQQALGQGPEFLTYFQNEAQLDKSGLPSDRFFAERPEGSVSTLKIQRTQQEDSAVYLCASSPTRFGGSYNEQFFGPGTRLTVL.

The chain combines TRBV19 with TRBJ1-5, with D uncertain. The CDR3 is made up of 16 amino acids. The germline V and J ends were trimmed by 5 bases and 1 base, with 15 bases remaining between them. Germline CDR1 and CDR2: LNHDA and SQIVND (reference sequence). CDR3: CASSENRVLSNQPQHF. The CDR3 DNA reads as TGTGCCAGTAGTGAAAATCGGGTCTTAAGCAATCAGCCCCAGCATTTT.

J is TRBJ2-6 and V is TRBV2, with TRBD1 matching over 7 bases. CDR3 size: 16 residues. J lost 0 bases, V lost 5 bases, and 4 bases had no gene match. Germline V gives CDR1 SNHLY, CDR2 FYNNEI. CDR3 in amino acids: CASSTRDSSGANVLTF. The CDR3 nucleotides read TGTGCCAGCAGTACCCGGGACAGCTCTGGGGCCAACGTCCTGACTTTC.

This chain joins TRBV10-3 and TRBJ1-2; 12 nucleotides match TRBD1. Germline CDR1 reads ENHRY; CDR2 reads SYGVKD. The CDR3 consists of 16 residues. The V and J ends lost 6 bases and 5 bases, in that order; junction bases with no gene match: 10. CDR3 nucleotide sequence: TGTGCCATCAGCGCGGGACAGGGGGCCGGACTATATGGCTACACCTTC. Residues: CAISAGQGAGLYGYTF.

This sequence joins TRBV19 and TRBJ1-5, with 7 bases lining up with TRBD1. Germline loops: CDR1 LNHDA, CDR2 SQIVND (reference sequence). Unmatched junction bases numbered 9, after V lost 5 bases and J lost 2 bases. The CDR3 consists of 16 residues. CDR3 in amino acids: CASSPGTARGNQPQHF. Here the CDR3 DNA reads TGTGCCAGTAGTCCCGGGACAGCCCGGGGCAATCAGCCCCAGCATTTT.

The rearrangement links TRBV28 to TRBJ1-2; D is unclear. Trimming cost V 2 bases and J 5 bases, with 9 bases left between them. CDR3 length: 13 amino acids. Looked up from germline, CDR1 is MDHEN and CDR2 is SYDVKM. The DNA of the CDR3 is TGTGCCAGCAGTTTAAAGGGCCCGTATGGCTACACCTTC. Translating it yields CASSLKGPYGYTF.

The chain's CDR3 is CASKVNTEAFF. CDR3 sequence (DNA): TGTGCCAGCAAGGTGAACACTGAAGCTTTCTTT. The rearrangement joins TRBV2 to TRBJ1-1, with D unclear. The CDR3 runs to 11 residues. V lost 7 bases and J lost 0, with 3 bases in between. Germline V lookup: CDR1 SNHLY, CDR2 FYNNEI.

This chain links TRBV4-1 with TRBJ2-6; D is possibly TRBD1 (6 bases). CDR3 size: 17 residues. Germline lookup yields CDR1 MGHRA and CDR2 YSYEKL. Trimming took 5 bases from V and 4 from J, leaving 18 bases between them. The CDR3 DNA follows: TGCGCCAGCAGCTCACAATACAGGGACACCGGGGCCAACGTCCTGACTTTC. Translated: CASSSQYRDTGANVLTF.

Only a few counts were recorded for this clone. V and J are TRBV19 and TRBJ2-3; D is possibly TRBD1 (6 bases). Germline V gene data show CDR1 as LNHDA and CDR2 as SQIVND (reference sequence). The germline V and J ends were trimmed by 4 bases and 4 bases, with 12 bases remaining between them. The CDR3 is made up of 14 amino acids. CDR3 sequence: CASSTPGVADTQYF. The CDR3, as DNA: TGTGCCAGTAGTACCCCAGGGGTCGCAGATACGCAGTATTTT.

V usage is TRBV28 and J usage is TRBJ2-7, with D possibly being TRBD1 or TRBD2 (6 bases each). The CDR3 loop spans 14 amino acids. From germline, CDR1 is MDHEN and CDR2 SYDVKM. Trimming cost V 6 bases and J 3 bases, with 15 bases left between them. The CDR3 region is CASSLGGQDYEQYF. CDR3 coding DNA: TGTGCCAGCAGCCTGGGGGGACAAGACTACGAGCAGTACTTC.

The rearrangement joins TRBV5-1 to TRBJ2-3; 7 positions agree with TRBD2. The J segment lost 4 bases and the V segment lost 4 bases, leaving 9 bases of the junction unmatched. The V gene's germline CDR1 is SGHRS and CDR2 YFSETQ. CDR3 size: 15 residues. The CDR3 DNA reads as TGCGCCAGCAGCCCCACCGCGGGAGTGCCAGATACGCAGTATTTT. It encodes CASSPTAGVPDTQYF.

V gene TRBV4-1 combines with J gene TRBJ2-5, with 9 bases aligning to TRBD1. V dropped 1 base and J dropped 4; count of bases not matched to a gene: 4. The CDR3 length is 15 residues. Germline CDR1 MGHRA, CDR2 YSYEKL. The CDR3 sequence: CASSQAGTGTETQYF. The CDR3 DNA reads as TGCGCCAGCAGCCAAGCCGGGACAGGGACAGAGACCCAGTACTTC.

This clone was counted only a few times. The rearrangement uses TRBV27 and TRBJ2-5; D gene unclear. The V and J ends lost 3 bases and 9 bases respectively, with 14 bases between them. This CDR3 has 13 amino acids. CDR1 is MNHEY and CDR2 is SMNVEV in the germline V gene (reference sequence). CDR3 nucleotides: TGTGCCAGCAGTTTTTTCAGGTCCGAGGCCCAGTACTTC. It codes for CASSFFRSEAQYF.

This rearrangement joins TRBV11-3 to TRBJ2-5; 8 bases map to TRBD2. The CDR3 totals 17 residues. With 4 bases clipped from V and 2 bases from J, the junction kept 12 bases outside the gene matches. The germline gives CDR1 SGHNT, CDR2 YENEEA. The CDR3 DNA reads as TGTGCCAGCAGCTCCCGCTCCAAGGCGGGAGGTCAAGAGACCCAGTACTTC. This codes for CASSSRSKAGGQETQYF.

The chain employs TRBV15 and TRBJ2-1; TRBD1 matches 7 bases. Germline V gives CDR1 LNHNV, CDR2 YYDKDF (reference sequence). This CDR3 is built from 15 residues. The J segment lost 5 bases and the V segment lost 8 bases, leaving 12 bases of the junction unmatched. The CDR3 DNA is TGTGCCACCTCCACCACTACAGGGGAACACAATGAGCAGTTCTTC. Its translation is CATSTTTGEHNEQFF. Drawing the rest from reference TRBV15 and TRBJ2-1, the complete variable domain is DAMVIQNPRYQVTQFGKPVTLSCSQTLNHNVMYWYQQKSSQAPKLLFHYYDKDFNNEADTPDNFQSRRPNTSFCFLDIRSPGLGDTAMYLCATSTTTGEHNEQFFGPGTRLTVL.

The chain links TRBV7-2 to TRBJ2-3, with TRBD2 as a possible D gene (7 bases). Trimming cost V 3 bases and J 1 base, with 11 bases left between them. CDR1 and CDR2 from the germline V gene are SGHTA and FQGNSA. CDR3 size: 15 residues. The CDR3 nucleotides read TGTGCCAGCAGCTTTGGGGGGGCTGGCACAGATACGCAGTATTTT. Encoded protein: CASSFGGAGTDTQYF.

A few counts support this clone. The rearrangement links TRBV5-1 to TRBJ2-1, with 9 nucleotides matching TRBD2. After removal of 4 bases from V and 5 bases from J, the junction contained 7 bases not matched to a gene. CDR1 is SGHRS, CDR2 YFSETQ, per germline. The CDR3 sequence is 15 residues long. The DNA for the CDR3 is TGCGCCAGCAGCGATCCGGGACTAGCTGACAATGAGCAGTTCTTC. This sequence encodes CASSDPGLADNEQFF.

The rearrangement uses TRBV7-2 and TRBJ2-2; 10 bases are shared with TRBD2. From germline, CDR1 is SGHTA and CDR2 FQGNSA. Trimming took 1 base from V and 3 from J; bases not matched to a gene: 5. The CDR3 spans 17 residues. The DNA of the CDR3 is TGTGCCAGCAGCTTAGGTGGGACTAGCGCCTACACCGGGGAGCTGTTTTTT. Its protein is CASSLGGTSAYTGELFF.

This rearrangement joins TRBV7-9 to TRBJ1-1, with D perhaps matching TRBD1 (5 bases). The CDR3 runs to 11 residues. V lost 6 bases, J lost 11 bases, and 13 bases lay in between. Looked up from germline, CDR1 is SEHNR and CDR2 is FQNEAQ (reference sequence). The CDR3 bases are TGTGCCAGCAGTACGGGACTGGGGGCTTTCTTT. Encoded protein: CASSTGLGAFF.

The gene calls are TRBV19 and TRBJ1-1; D may be TRBD1 (5 bases). The CDR3 consists of 13 residues. Germline CDR1 is LNHDA and CDR2 is SQIVND (reference sequence). The germline V and J ends were trimmed by 3 bases and 4 bases, with 9 bases remaining between them. This chain's CDR3 is CASSMGRITEAFF. The CDR3 nucleotides read TGTGCCAGTAGTATGGGACGGATCACTGAAGCTTTCTTT.

This clone turned up a few times. J is TRBJ1-5 and V is TRBV30; no definite D call. CDR1 is GTSNPN and CDR2 is SVGIG in the germline V gene (reference sequence). Trimming took 2 bases from V and 5 from J, leaving 10 bases between them. This CDR3 has 13 amino acids. CDR3 DNA: TGTGCCTGGAGTCGGTCAAACTATCAGCCCCAGCATTTT. It translates to CAWSRSNYQPQHF.

This clone appeared a single time. This rearrangement joins TRBV28 to TRBJ1-2; perhaps TRBD1 as D (5 bases). V was trimmed by 2 bases and J by 4 bases, leaving 11 bases between them. This CDR3 is built from 14 residues. Per the germline V gene, CDR1 is MDHEN and CDR2 is SYDVKM. In nucleotides, the CDR3 is TGTGCCAGCAGTTTACCAGGGTCCGGCTATGGCTACACCTTC. It is translated as CASSLPGSGYGYTF.